This T cell receptor beta chain derives from a study of blood T cell repertoires in COVID-19. On the study more broadly: The United States, Italy and Spain were the sources of the acute and convalescent COVID-19 samples. T cells, B-cell-depleted T cells, or PBMCs provided the cDNA or gDNA that served as material.

Profiling relied on immunoSEQ multiplex PCR, and the TCRdb table lists in-frame clones only, not all of them. The repertoire includes about 260,000 clones, 85% to 90% of them detected once, and roughly 4% sits in the top ten. V gave up 3 bases and J gave up 3 bases; unmatched junction bases: 9. The germline gives CDR1 SEHNR, CDR2 FQNEAQ (reference sequence). This CDR3 spans 16 amino acids. Researchers sorted participants into cohorts using their self-reported clinical history. The TCR comes from a woman in her twenties or thirties with acute COVID-19. Sequencing was performed on PBMCs or T cells enriched from blood (not recorded which). The genes are TRBV7-9 and TRBJ1-1; 8 bases line up with TRBD1. CDR3 region: CASSLGRTGGDTEAFF. The CDR3 nucleotides read TGTGCCAGCAGCTTGGGTAGAACAGGGGGGGACACTGAAGCTTTCTTT.